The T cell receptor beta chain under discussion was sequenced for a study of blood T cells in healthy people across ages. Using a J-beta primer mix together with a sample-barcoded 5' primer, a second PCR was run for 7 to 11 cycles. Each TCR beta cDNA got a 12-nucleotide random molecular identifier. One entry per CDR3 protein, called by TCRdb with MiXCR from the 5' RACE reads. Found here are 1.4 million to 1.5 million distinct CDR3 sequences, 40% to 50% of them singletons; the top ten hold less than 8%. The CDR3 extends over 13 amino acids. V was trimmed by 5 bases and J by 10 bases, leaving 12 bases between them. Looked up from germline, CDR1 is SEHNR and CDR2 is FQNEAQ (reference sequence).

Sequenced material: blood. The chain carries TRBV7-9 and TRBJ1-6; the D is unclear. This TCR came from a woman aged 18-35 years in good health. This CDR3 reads CASSAIVGSPLHF. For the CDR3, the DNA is TGTGCCAGCAGCGCCATCGTTGGGTCACCCCTCCACTTT.